This TCR beta chain came from a study of blood T cell repertoires in COVID-19. CDR3 length: 14 residues. In germline, CDR1 is MDHEN, CDR2 SYDVKM. Trimming stripped 6 bases from V and 0 bases from J, with 11 bases between. Clones were sequenced by immunoSEQ multiplex PCR, and TCRdb holds only the in-frame ones, with some missing. The table shows approximately 170,000 clones, with approximately 83% occurring only once. The rearrangement links TRBV28 to TRBJ1-1; D gene uncertain. The sequenced material came from peripheral blood. This TCR came from a man aged 65-85 years who had recovered from COVID-19. The CDR3 region has the DNA TGTGCCAGCAGAAGGCGGCTGATGAACACTGAAGCTTTCTTT. Its protein is CASRRRLMNTEAFF.